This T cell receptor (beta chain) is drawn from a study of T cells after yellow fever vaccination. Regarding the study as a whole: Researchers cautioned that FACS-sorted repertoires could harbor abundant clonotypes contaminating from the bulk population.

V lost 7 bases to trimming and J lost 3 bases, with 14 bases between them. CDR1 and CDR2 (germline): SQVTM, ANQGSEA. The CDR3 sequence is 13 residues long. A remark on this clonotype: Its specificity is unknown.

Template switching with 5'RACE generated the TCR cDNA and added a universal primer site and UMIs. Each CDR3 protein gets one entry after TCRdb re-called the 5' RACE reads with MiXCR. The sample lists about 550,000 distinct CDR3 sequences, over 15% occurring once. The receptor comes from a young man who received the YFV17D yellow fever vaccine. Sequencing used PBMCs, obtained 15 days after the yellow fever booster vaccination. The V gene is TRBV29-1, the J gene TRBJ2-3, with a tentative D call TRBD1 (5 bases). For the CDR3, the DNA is TGCAGCGGGGGCCCTCGGACGACAGATACGCAGTATTTT. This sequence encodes CSGGPRTTDTQYF.